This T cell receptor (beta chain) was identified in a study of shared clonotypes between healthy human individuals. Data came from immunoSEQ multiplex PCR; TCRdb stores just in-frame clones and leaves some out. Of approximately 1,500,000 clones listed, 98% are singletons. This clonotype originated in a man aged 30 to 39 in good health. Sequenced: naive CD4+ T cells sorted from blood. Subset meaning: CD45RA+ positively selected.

CDR3 nucleotides: TGTGCCAGCAGCTTAATGGGGGAGGACACTGAAGCTTTCTTT. Protein product: CASSLMGEDTEAFF. The rearrangement uses TRBV5-6 and TRBJ1-1; D is perhaps TRBD1 (5 bases). Trimming removed 2 bases from V and 3 bases from J, with 11 bases in between. Germline V gives CDR1 SGHDT, CDR2 YYEEEE. There are 14 residues in the CDR3.